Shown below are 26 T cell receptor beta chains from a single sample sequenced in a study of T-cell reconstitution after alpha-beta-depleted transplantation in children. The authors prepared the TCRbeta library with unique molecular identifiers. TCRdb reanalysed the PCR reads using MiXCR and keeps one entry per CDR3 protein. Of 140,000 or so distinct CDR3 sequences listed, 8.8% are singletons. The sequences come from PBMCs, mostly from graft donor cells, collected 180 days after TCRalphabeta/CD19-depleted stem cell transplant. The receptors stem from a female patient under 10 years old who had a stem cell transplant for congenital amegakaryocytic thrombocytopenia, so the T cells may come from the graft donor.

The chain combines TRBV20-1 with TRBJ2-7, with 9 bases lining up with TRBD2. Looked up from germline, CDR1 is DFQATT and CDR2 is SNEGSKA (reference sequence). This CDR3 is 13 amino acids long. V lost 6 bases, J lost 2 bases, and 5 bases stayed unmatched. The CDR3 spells CSARTSATYEQYF. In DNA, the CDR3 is TGCAGTGCCCGGACTAGCGCGACCTACGAGCAGTACTTC.

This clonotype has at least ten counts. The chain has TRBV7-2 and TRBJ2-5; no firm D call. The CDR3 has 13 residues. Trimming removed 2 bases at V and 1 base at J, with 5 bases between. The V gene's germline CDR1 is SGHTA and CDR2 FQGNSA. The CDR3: CASSLILQETQYF. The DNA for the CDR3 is TGTGCCAGCAGCTTAATTCTCCAAGAGACCCAGTACTTC.

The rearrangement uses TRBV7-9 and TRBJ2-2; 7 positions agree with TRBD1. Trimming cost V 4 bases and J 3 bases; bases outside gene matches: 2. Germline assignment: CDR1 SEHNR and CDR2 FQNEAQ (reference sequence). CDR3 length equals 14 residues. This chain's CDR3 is CASSWTGYTGELFF. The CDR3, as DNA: TGTGCCAGCAGCTGGACAGGATACACCGGGGAGCTGTTTTTT.

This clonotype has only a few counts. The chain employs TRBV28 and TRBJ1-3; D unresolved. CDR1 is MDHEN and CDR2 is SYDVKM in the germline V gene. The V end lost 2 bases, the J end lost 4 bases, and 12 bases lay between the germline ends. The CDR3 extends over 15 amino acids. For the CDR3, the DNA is TGTGCCAGCAGTTTAGGCGGAACATGGGGAAACACCATATATTTT. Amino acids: CASSLGGTWGNTIYF.

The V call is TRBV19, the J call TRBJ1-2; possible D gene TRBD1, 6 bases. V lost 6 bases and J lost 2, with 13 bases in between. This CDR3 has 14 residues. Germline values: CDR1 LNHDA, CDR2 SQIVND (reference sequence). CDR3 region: CASRPGHLNYGYTF. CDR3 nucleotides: TGTGCCAGTAGACCGGGACACCTAAACTATGGCTACACCTTC. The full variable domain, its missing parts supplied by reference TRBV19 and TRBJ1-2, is DGGITQSPKYLFRKEGQNVTLSCEQNLNHDAMYWYRQDPGQGLRLIYYSQIVNDFQKGDIAEGYSVSREKKESFPLTVTSAQKNPTAFYLCASRPGHLNYGYTFGSGTRLTVV.

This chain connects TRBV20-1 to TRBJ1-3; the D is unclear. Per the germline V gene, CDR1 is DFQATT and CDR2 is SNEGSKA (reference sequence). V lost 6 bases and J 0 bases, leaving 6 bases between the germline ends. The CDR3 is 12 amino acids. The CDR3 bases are TGCAGTGCCCCAACCTCTGGAAACACCATATATTTT. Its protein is CSAPTSGNTIYF.

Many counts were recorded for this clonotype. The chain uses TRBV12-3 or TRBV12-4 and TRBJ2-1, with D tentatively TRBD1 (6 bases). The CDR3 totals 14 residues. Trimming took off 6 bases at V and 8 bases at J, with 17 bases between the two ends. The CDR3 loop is CASRKLQGTHEQFF. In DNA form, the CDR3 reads TGTGCCAGCAGAAAATTACAGGGTACGCATGAGCAGTTCTTC.

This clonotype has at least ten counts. In nucleotides, the CDR3 is TGCAGCGTTGAAGTGGGGGTAGGAGAGACCCAGTACTTC. Residues: CSVEVGVGETQYF. The genes are TRBV29-1 and TRBJ2-5; the D gene could be TRBD1 or TRBD2 (5 bases each). Deletions cut 1 base from V and 4 bases from J, with 10 bases between. This CDR3 contains 13 residues. Germline-derived CDR1 and CDR2 are SQVTM and ANQGSEA.

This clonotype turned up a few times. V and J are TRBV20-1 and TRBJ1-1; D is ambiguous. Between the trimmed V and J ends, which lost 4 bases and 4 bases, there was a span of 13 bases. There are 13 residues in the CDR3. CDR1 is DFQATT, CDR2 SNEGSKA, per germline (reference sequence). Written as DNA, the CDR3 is TGCAGTGCTACTACAAGGCTACTCACTGAAGCTTTCTTT. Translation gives CSATTRLLTEAFF.

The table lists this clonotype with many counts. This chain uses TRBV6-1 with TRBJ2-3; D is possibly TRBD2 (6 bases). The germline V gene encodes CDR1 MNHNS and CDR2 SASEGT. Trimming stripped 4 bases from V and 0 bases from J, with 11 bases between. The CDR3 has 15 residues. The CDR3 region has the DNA TGTGCCAGCAGTGGCCTAGCGACTAGCACAGATACGCAGTATTTT. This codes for CASSGLATSTDTQYF.

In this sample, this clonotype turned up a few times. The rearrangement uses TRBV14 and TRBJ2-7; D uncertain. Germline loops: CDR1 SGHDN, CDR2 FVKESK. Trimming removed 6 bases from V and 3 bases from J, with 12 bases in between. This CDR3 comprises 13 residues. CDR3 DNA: TGTGCCAGCAGGGCACGGGTTATCTACGAGCAGTACTTC. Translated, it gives CASRARVIYEQYF.

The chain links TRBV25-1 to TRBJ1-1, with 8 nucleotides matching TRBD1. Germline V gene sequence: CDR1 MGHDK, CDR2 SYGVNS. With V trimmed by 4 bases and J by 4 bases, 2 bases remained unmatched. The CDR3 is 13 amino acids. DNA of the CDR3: TGTGCCAGCAGTGCCGACAGGGGCACTGAAGCTTTCTTT. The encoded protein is CASSADRGTEAFF.

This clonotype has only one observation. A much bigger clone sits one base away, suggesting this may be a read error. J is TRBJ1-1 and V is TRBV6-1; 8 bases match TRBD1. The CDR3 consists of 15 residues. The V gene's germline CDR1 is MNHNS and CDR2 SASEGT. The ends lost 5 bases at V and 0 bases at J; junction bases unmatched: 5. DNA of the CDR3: TGTGCCAGCAGTAGACAGGGGAATATGAACACTGAAGCTTTCTTT. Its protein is CASSRQGNMNTEAFF.

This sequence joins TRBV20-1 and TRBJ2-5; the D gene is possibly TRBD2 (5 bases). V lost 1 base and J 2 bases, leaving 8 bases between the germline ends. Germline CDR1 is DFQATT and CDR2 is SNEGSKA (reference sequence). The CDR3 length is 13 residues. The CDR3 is CSARGGWQETQYF. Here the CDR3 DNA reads TGCAGTGCTAGAGGAGGGTGGCAAGAGACCCAGTACTTC.

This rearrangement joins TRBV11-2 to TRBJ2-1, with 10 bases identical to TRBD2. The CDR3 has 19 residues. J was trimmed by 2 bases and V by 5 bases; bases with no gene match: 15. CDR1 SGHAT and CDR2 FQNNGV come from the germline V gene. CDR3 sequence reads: CASSPRRTSGMTPYNEQFF. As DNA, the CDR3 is TGTGCCAGCAGCCCAAGGCGAACTAGCGGGATGACCCCCTACAATGAGCAGTTCTTC.

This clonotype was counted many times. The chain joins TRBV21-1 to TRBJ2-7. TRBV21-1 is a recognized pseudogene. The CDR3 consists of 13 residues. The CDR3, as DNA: TGTGCCAGCAGCAAAGGGCTTCAGAGGGAGCAGTACTTC. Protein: CASSKGLQREQYF.

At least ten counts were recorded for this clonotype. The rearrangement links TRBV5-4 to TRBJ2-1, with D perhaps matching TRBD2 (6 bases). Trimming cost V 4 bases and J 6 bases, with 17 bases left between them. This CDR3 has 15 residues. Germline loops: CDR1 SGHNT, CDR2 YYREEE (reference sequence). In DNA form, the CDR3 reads TGTGCCAGCAGCCGCAAGCGGGCGGAGCGCAATGAGCAGTTCTTC. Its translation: CASSRKRAERNEQFF.

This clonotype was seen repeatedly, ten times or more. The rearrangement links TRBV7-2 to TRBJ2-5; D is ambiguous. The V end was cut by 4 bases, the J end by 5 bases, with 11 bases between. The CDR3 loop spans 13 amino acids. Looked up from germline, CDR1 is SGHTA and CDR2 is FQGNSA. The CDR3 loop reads CASSSWFAETQYF. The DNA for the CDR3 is TGTGCCAGCAGCTCCTGGTTCGCCGAGACCCAGTACTTC.

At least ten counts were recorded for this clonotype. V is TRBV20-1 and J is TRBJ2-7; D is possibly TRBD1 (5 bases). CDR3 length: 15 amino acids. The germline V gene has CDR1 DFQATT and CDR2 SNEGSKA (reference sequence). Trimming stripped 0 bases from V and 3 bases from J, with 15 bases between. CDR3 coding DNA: TGCAGTGCTAGAGATCACCCACAGGTCCTCTACGAGCAGTACTTC. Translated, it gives CSARDHPQVLYEQYF.

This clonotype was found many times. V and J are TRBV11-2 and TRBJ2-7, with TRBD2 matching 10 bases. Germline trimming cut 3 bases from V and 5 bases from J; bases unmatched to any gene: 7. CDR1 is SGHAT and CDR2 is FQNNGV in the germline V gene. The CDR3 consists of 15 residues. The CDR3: CASSFYRLAGDEQYF. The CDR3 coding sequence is TGTGCCAGCAGCTTTTATCGACTAGCGGGCGACGAGCAGTACTTC.

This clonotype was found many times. The CDR3 DNA reads as TGCGCCAGCAGCACAATGGGGGCAACGAACACCGGGGAGCTGTTTTTT. Amino acids: CASSTMGATNTGELFF. V gene TRBV5-1 combines with J gene TRBJ2-2, with D maybe TRBD1 (6 bases). Trimming took 4 bases from V and 0 from J, leaving 13 bases between them. Germline loops: CDR1 SGHRS, CDR2 YFSETQ. The CDR3 has 16 residues.

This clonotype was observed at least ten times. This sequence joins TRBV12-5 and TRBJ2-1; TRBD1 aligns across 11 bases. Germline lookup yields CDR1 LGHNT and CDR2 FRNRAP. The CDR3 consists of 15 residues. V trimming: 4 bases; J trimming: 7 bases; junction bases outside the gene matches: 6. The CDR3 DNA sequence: TGTGCTAGTGGTTCTCCGGGACAGGGGGGGAATGAGCAGTTCTTC. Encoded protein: CASGSPGQGGNEQFF.

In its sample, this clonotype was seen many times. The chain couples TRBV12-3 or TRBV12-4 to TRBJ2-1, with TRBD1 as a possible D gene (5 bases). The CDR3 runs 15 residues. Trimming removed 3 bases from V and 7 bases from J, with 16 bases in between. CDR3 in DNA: TGTGCCAGCAGTTTGGCAGGGATAGACTTAAATGAGCAGTTCTTC. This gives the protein CASSLAGIDLNEQFF.

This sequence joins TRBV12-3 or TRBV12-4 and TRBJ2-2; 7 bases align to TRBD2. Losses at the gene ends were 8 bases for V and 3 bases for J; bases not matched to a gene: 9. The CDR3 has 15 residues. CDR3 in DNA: TGTGCCAGCCGTGGGAGCGGGATATACACCGGGGAGCTGTTTTTT. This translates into CASRGSGIYTGELFF.

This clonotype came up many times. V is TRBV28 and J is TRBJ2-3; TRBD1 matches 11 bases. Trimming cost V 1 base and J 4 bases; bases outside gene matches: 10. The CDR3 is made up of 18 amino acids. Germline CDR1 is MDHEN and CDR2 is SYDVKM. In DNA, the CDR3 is TGTGCCAGCAGTTTATACCTTATCGGACAGGGGGCACCAGATACGCAGTATTTT. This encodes CASSLYLIGQGAPDTQYF.

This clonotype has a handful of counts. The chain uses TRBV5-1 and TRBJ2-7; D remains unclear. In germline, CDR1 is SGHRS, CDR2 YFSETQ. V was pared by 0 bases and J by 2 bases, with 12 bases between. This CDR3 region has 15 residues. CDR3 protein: CASSLDPAGPYEQYF. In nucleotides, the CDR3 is TGCGCCAGCAGCTTGGATCCCGCAGGTCCCTACGAGCAGTACTTC. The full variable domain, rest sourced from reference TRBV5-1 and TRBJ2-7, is KAGVTQTPRYLIKTRGQQVTLSCSPISGHRSVSWYQQTPGQGLQFLFEYFSETQRNKGNFPGRFSGRQFSNSRSEMNVSTLELGDSALYLCASSLDPAGPYEQYFGPGTRLTVT.